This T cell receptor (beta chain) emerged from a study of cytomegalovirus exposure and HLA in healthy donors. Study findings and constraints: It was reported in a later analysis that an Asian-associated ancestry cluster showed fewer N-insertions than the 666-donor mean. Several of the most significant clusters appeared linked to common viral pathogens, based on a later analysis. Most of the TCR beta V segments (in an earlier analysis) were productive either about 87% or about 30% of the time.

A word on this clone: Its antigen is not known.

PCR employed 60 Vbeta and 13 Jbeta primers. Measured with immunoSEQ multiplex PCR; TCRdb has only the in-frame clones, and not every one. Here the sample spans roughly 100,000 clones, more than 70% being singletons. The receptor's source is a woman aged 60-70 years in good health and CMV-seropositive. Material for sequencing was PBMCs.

The CDR3 bases are TGTGCCTGGAGCCTCTTCCTTCCAGGCAATGAGCAGTTCTTC. Amino acid sequence: CAWSLFLPGNEQFF. This sequence joins TRBV30 and TRBJ2-1; D gene unclear. Trimming left V 3 bases short and J 6 bases short, with 15 bases between. This CDR3 comprises 14 residues. From germline, CDR1 is GTSNPN and CDR2 SVGIG (reference sequence).